Only one count was recorded for the clone carrying this TCR beta chain. The antigen is not known. The sample comes from a study of cytomegalovirus exposure and HLA in healthy donors. Study-level findings and limits: Reports described diagnosis of cytomegalovirus status by the classifier as highly specific and sensitive. HLA-A and HLA-B allele assignments for most subjects were reportedly predicted accurately using TCR beta sequences.

PCR used 60 Vbeta primers and 13 Jbeta primers. Sequenced by immunoSEQ multiplex PCR; TCRdb stores in-frame clones only, minus some. The sample has about 160,000 clones; about four fifths are singletons. The TCR originated in a woman aged 45-60 years in good health and CMV-seronegative. The sequenced sample consisted of PBMCs.

CDR3 sequence: CASSSQGFGDTQYF. The CDR3 DNA is TGTGCCAGCAGCTCCCAGGGTTTTGGGGATACGCAGTATTTT. The chain uses TRBV11-3 and TRBJ2-3; D possibly corresponds to TRBD1 (5 bases). In germline, CDR1 is SGHNT, CDR2 YENEEA. The CDR3 spans 14 residues. V lost 4 bases to trimming and J lost 6 bases, with 14 bases between them. Together with reference TRBV11-3 and TRBJ2-3, the CDR3 gives the full variable domain: EAGVVQSPRYKIIEKKQPVAFWCNPISGHNTLYWYLQNLGQGPELLIRYENEEAVDDSQLPKDRFSAERLKGVDSTLKIQPAELGDSAVYLCASSSQGFGDTQYFGPGTRLTVL.